The 21 T cell receptor beta chains in this list originate from one sample, sequenced in a study of blood T cell repertoires in COVID-19. The protocol was immunoSEQ multiplex PCR, while the TCRdb copy is restricted to in-frame clones and leaves out a portion. The table lists roughly 100,000 clones, approximately 84% of them singletons. Sequencing input: peripheral blood. These receptors were collected from a human donor in a cohort sampled during active or convalescent COVID-19.

The chain has TRBV19 and TRBJ2-1; D remains unclear. Germline CDR1 reads LNHDA; CDR2 reads SQIVND (reference sequence). Deletions cut 7 bases from V and 0 bases from J, with 13 bases between. This CDR3 spans 15 amino acids. The CDR3 sequence is CASNPGRSSYNEQFF. The CDR3 region has the DNA TGTGCCAGTAACCCCGGAAGGAGCTCCTACAATGAGCAGTTCTTC.

The chain carries TRBV7-2 and TRBJ2-1; D is unresolved. In germline, CDR1 is SGHTA, CDR2 FQGNSA. V was cut by 0 bases and J by 12 bases, with 18 bases left in between. This CDR3 spans 15 amino acids. CDR3 sequence (DNA): TGTGCCAGCAGCTTAGCAGGTGGCCTAGTAATAGGGCAGTTCTTC. Its protein is CASSLAGGLVIGQFF.

The chain is built from TRBV30 and TRBJ2-7; D may be TRBD2 (6 bases). CDR3 size: 12 residues. V shed 8 bases and J shed 7 bases, with 18 bases lying between them. Germline loops: CDR1 GTSNPN, CDR2 SVGIG (reference sequence). CDR3 sequence reads: CAAPVGGCEQYF. CDR3 DNA: TGTGCCGCCCCGGTGGGGGGTTGTGAGCAGTACTTC.

A note on this clone: One base separates it from a far larger clone, so it is likely a read error. The gene calls are TRBV12-3 or TRBV12-4 and TRBJ2-7; D might be TRBD2 (6 bases). This CDR3 spans 12 amino acids. Trimming left V 4 bases short and J 3 bases short, with 7 bases between. The CDR3 DNA sequence: TGTGCCAGCAGTTGGGGGGTCTACGAGCAGTACTTC. This codes for CASSWGVYEQYF.

The chain uses TRBV5-1 and TRBJ1-6, with D unclear. V lost 4 bases, J lost 6 bases, and 8 bases lay in between. CDR1 SGHRS and CDR2 YFSETQ come from the germline V gene. The CDR3 totals 13 residues. CDR3 bases: TGCGCCAGCAGCCCCCGGGGTAATTCACCCCTCCACTTT. As protein: CASSPRGNSPLHF.

CDR3 residues: CASSYRENGELFF. The CDR3 nucleotides are TGTGCCAGCAGTTACAGGGAGAACGGGGAGCTGTTTTTT. The V call is TRBV27, the J call TRBJ2-2; a weak D match, TRBD1 (6 bases). This CDR3 comprises 13 residues. Germline V gene sequence: CDR1 MNHEY, CDR2 SMNVEV (reference sequence). Trimming took off 4 bases at V and 7 bases at J, with 10 bases between the two ends.

The J gene is TRBJ1-3, the V gene TRBV7-2; D is unresolved. The CDR3 loop spans 14 amino acids. Deletions cut 5 bases from V and 0 bases from J, with 8 bases between. CDR1 is SGHTA and CDR2 is FQGNSA in the germline V gene. CDR3 in amino acids: CASSTGGSGNTIYF. The CDR3 DNA is TGTGCCAGCAGCACCGGAGGCTCTGGAAACACCATATATTTT.

This clone was counted a single time. V gene TRBV7-2 combines with J gene TRBJ1-6, with TRBD1 matching 7 bases. CDR3 length: 16 residues. CDR1 SGHTA and CDR2 FQGNSA come from the germline V gene. The J segment lost 6 bases and the V segment lost 5 bases, leaving 10 bases of the junction unmatched. CDR3 sequence (DNA): TGTGCCAGCAGCACGCGCCCGGGACAGCTTAATTCACCCCTCCACTTT. Its translation: CASSTRPGQLNSPLHF.

The rearrangement uses TRBV19 and TRBJ1-1; perhaps TRBD1 as D (5 bases). V lost 9 bases and J lost 11, with 19 bases in between. Germline values: CDR1 LNHDA, CDR2 SQIVND (reference sequence). The CDR3 runs 12 residues. DNA for the CDR3: TGTGCCAGCGGGGGGGACCAGGGTAAGGCTTTCTTT. This encodes CASGGDQGKAFF.

Note on this clone: Germline is not matched at one junction end, which may reflect a read error. The chain links TRBV5-6 to TRBJ2-6, with TRBD2 matching 7 bases. Germline CDR1 SGHDT, CDR2 YYEEEE. CDR3 length: 15 residues. The CDR3 DNA follows: TGTGCCCGCAGCCCCGGGCGGGGGGGGGCCAACGTCCTGACTTTC. It is translated as CARSPGRGGANVLTF.

The rearrangement links TRBV19 to TRBJ1-5; the match to TRBD1 covers 9 bases. With V trimmed by 5 bases and J by 6 bases, 5 bases remained unmatched. The CDR3 contains 14 residues. The germline V gene has CDR1 LNHDA and CDR2 SQIVND (reference sequence). CDR3 loop: CASSEQGAGQPQHF. The CDR3 region has the DNA TGTGCCAGTAGTGAACAGGGGGCAGGTCAGCCCCAGCATTTT.

This clone appeared once. The chain carries TRBV11-3 and TRBJ2-1; 9 bases are a match to TRBD2. V dropped 6 bases and J dropped 0; count of bases not matched to a gene: 3. The germline V gene encodes CDR1 SGHNT and CDR2 YENEEA. The CDR3 is made up of 15 amino acids. The CDR3 coding sequence is TGTGCCAGCAGACTAGCGGGCAGCTCCTACAATGAGCAGTTCTTC. It translates to CASRLAGSSYNEQFF.

The V call is TRBV11-3, the J call TRBJ1-1; D is possibly TRBD1 (5 bases). The CDR3 is 15 amino acids. Trimming left V 1 base short and J 5 bases short, with 14 bases between. Germline CDR1 and CDR2: SGHNT and YENEEA. CDR3 protein: CASSLVGRVRTEAFF. The DNA of the CDR3 is TGTGCCAGCAGCTTAGTGGGCAGGGTAAGAACTGAAGCTTTCTTT.

The V call is TRBV2, the J call TRBJ1-4; TRBD1 aligns across 7 bases. Trimming took 5 bases from V and 0 from J; bases not matched to a gene: 3. Germline CDR1 and CDR2: SNHLY and FYNNEI. The CDR3 covers 15 residues. The CDR3 loop is CASSRTGATNEKLFF. The CDR3 bases are TGTGCCAGCAGTAGAACAGGGGCAACTAATGAAAAACTGTTTTTT.

The rearrangement uses TRBV5-1 and TRBJ2-1; weak D call: TRBD1 (5 bases). Trimming pared 4 bases from V and 4 bases from J, leaving 9 bases between. CDR1 SGHRS and CDR2 YFSETQ come from the germline V gene. The CDR3 is 13 amino acids. CDR3 sequence (DNA): TGCGCCAGCAGCGGAAGACAGTACAATGAGCAGTTCTTC. Protein: CASSGRQYNEQFF. The variable domain in full, with the rest retrieved from reference TRBV5-1 and TRBJ2-1, is KAGVTQTPRYLIKTRGQQVTLSCSPISGHRSVSWYQQTPGQGLQFLFEYFSETQRNKGNFPGRFSGRQFSNSRSEMNVSTLELGDSALYLCASSGRQYNEQFFGPGTRLTVL.

The chain couples TRBV5-5 to TRBJ2-5; D not resolved. The ends were cut back, 4 bases at V and 2 bases at J, with 9 bases in the middle. The CDR3 is made up of 13 amino acids. Germline CDR1 SGHKS, CDR2 YYEKEE (reference sequence). The CDR3 DNA reads TGTGCCAGCAGCCAACTCGGGCAAGAGACCCAGTACTTC. Translating it yields CASSQLGQETQYF.

The chain carries TRBV12-3 or TRBV12-4 and TRBJ2-1; D ambiguous. The CDR3 covers 11 residues. V was clipped by 7 bases and J by 10 bases, with 11 bases between them. The CDR3 region is CASTAAREQFF. The CDR3, as DNA: TGTGCCAGCACCGCTGCTAGGGAGCAGTTCTTC.

The chain has TRBV28 and TRBJ1-2; maybe TRBD1 (5 bases). V was shortened by 5 bases and J by 4 bases, with 20 bases between the two germline ends. The V gene's germline CDR1 is MDHEN and CDR2 SYDVKM. The CDR3 runs to 16 residues. CDR3 bases: TGTGCCAGCAGTCCCGCAGACTCAGGGTACATCTATGGCTACACCTTC. Translated, it gives CASSPADSGYIYGYTF.

The V call is TRBV6-5, the J call TRBJ2-2; D possibly corresponds to TRBD2 (5 bases). CDR3 size: 14 residues. The ends were cut back, 0 bases at V and 8 bases at J, with 10 bases in the middle. Germline lookup yields CDR1 MNHEY and CDR2 SVGAGI. The CDR3 DNA reads as TGTGCCAGCAGTTACTCGAGGCGAGGGGGGGAGCTGTTTTTT. Amino acids: CASSYSRRGGELFF.

The V and J genes are TRBV18 and TRBJ1-2, with 11 bases lining up with TRBD1. Looked up from germline, CDR1 is KGHSH and CDR2 is LQKENI. The CDR3 sequence is 15 residues long. With V trimmed by 3 bases and J by 7 bases, 7 bases remained unmatched. The CDR3 protein is CASSPQDRGLSGYTF. In DNA, the CDR3 is TGTGCCAGCTCACCTCAGGACAGGGGGCTAAGTGGCTACACCTTC.

The rearrangement links TRBV27 to TRBJ1-5; D is perhaps TRBD1 (5 bases). CDR1 is MNHEY and CDR2 is SMNVEV in the germline V gene (reference sequence). The CDR3 sequence is 13 residues long. The V end lost 8 bases, the J end lost 0 bases, and 8 bases lay between the germline ends. The CDR3 DNA sequence: TGTGCCAGCGCAGGGAATAGCAATCAGCCCCAGCATTTT. This translates into CASAGNSNQPQHF.